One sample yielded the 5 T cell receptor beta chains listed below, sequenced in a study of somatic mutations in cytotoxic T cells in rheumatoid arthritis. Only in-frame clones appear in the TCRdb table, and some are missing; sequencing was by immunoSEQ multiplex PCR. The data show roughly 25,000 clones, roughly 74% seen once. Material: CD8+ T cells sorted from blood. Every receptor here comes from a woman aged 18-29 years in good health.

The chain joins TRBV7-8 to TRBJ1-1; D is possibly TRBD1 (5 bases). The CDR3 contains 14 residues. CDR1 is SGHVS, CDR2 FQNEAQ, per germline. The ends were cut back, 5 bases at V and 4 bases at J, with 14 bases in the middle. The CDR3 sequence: CASSVLRVATEAFF. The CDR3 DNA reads TGTGCCAGCAGCGTCCTCAGGGTAGCCACTGAAGCTTTCTTT. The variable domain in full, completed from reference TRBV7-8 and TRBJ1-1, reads GAGVSQSPRYKVAKRGQDVALRCDPISGHVSLFWYQQALGQGPEFLTYFQNEAQLDKSGLPSDRFFAERPEGSVSTLKIQRTQQEDSAVYLCASSVLRVATEAFFGQGTRLTVV.

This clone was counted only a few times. The CDR3, as DNA: TGTGCCAGCAGCCATGGGACCACAGATACGCAGTATTTT. Translation gives CASSHGTTDTQYF. The chain is built from TRBV11-3 and TRBJ2-3; D is tentatively TRBD1 or TRBD2 (5 bases each). V gave up 5 bases and J gave up 2 bases, with 8 bases separating them. Germline-derived CDR1 and CDR2 are SGHNT and YENEEA. The CDR3 contains 13 residues.

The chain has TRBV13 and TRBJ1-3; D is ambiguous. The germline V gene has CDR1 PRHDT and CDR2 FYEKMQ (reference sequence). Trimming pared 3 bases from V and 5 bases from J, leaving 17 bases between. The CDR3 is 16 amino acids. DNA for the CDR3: TGTGCCAGCAGCTTCTCGGCAGGCCCTAACAGAAACACCATATATTTT. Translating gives CASSFSAGPNRNTIYF. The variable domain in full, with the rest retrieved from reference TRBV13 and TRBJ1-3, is AAGVIQSPRHLIKEKRETATLKCYPIPRHDTVYWYQQGPGQDPQFLISFYEKMQSDKGSIPDRFSAQQFSDYHSELNMSSLELGDSALYFCASSFSAGPNRNTIYFGEGSWLTVV.

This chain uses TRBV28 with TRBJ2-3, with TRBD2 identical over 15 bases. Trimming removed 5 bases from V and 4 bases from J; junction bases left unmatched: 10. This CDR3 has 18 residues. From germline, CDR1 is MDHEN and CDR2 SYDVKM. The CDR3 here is CASSPGLAGGTGADTQYF. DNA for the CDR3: TGTGCCAGCAGTCCGGGACTAGCGGGGGGAACCGGGGCAGATACGCAGTATTTT.

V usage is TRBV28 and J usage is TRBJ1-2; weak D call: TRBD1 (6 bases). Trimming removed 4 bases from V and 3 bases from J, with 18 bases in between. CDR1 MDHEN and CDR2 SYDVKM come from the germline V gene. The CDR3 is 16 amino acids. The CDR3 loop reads CASSSLTVKGDYGYTF. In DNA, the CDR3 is TGTGCCAGCAGTTCCCTGACGGTAAAGGGGGACTATGGCTACACCTTC.